Only one count was recorded for the clone carrying this T cell receptor (beta chain). The sample belongs to a study of T cells in Graves' hyperthyroidism and ophthalmopathy. This sample holds PBMCs from around 9.9 ml fresh peripheral blood. TCR beta CDR3 sequences were amplified from RNA transcripts. When the TCR CDR3 underwent first-round RT-PCR, the HTBI primer set was used. One entry per CDR3 protein, called by TCRdb with MiXCR from the multiplex PCR reads. The table has over 250,000 distinct CDR3 sequences, 25% to 30% seen once. The clonotype was recovered from a man in his forties with Graves' hyperthyroidism that later progressed to Graves' ophthalmopathy. Sequenced: blood.

CDR3 sequence (DNA): TGTGCCAGCAGTCCTGGGTGGATGAACACTGAAGCTTTCTTT. Residues: CASSPGWMNTEAFF. The V and J genes are TRBV27 and TRBJ1-1; no clear D gene. CDR3 length equals 14 residues. Germline CDR1 is MNHEY and CDR2 is SMNVEV (reference sequence). V lost 5 bases to trimming and J lost 0 bases, with 10 bases between them.